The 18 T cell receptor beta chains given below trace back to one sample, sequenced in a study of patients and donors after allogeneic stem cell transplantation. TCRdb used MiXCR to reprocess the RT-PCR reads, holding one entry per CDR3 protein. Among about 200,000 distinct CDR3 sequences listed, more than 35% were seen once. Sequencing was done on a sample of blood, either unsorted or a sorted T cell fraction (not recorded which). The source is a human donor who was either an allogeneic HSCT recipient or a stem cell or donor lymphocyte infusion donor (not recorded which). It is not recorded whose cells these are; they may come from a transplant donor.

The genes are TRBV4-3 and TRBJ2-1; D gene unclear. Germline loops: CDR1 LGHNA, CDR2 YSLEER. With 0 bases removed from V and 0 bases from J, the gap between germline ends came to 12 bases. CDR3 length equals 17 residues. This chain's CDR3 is CASSQEGLTSSYNEQFF. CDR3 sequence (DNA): TGCGCCAGCAGCCAAGAAGGGCTAACGAGCTCCTACAATGAGCAGTTCTTC.

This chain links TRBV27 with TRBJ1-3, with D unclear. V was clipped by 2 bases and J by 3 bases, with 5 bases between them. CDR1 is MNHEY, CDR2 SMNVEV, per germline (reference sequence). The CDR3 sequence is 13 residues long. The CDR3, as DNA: TGTGCCAGCAGTTTAATAGGTGGAAACACCATATATTTT. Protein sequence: CASSLIGGNTIYF.

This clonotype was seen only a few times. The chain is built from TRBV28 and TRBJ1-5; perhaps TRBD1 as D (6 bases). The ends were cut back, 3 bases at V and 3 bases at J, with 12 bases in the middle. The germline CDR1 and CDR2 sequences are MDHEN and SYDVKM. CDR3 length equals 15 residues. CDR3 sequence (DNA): TGTGCCAGCAGTTTCCTCGGACAGTACAATCAGCCCCAGCATTTT. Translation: CASSFLGQYNQPQHF.

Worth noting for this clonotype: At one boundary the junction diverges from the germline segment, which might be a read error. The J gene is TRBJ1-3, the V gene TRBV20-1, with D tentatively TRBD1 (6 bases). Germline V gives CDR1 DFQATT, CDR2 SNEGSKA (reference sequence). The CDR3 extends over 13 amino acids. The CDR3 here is CSANTGTGNTIYF. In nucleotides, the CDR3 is TGCAGTGCTAATACAGGGACTGGCAACACCATATATTTT.

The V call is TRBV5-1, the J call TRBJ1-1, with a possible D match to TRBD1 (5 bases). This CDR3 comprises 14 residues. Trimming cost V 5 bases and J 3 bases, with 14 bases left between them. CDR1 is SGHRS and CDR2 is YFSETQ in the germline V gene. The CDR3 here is CASRLGGTDTEAFF. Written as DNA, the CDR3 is TGCGCCAGCAGGCTTGGAGGGACGGACACTGAAGCTTTCTTT.

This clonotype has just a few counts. CDR3 DNA: TGCGCCAGCAGCCAAGATCGAAGATCGGGAGCCTACGAGCAGTACTTC. Encoded protein: CASSQDRRSGAYEQYF. The J gene is TRBJ2-7, the V gene TRBV4-3; D is possibly TRBD2 (6 bases). CDR1 and CDR2 (germline): LGHNA, YSLEER. CDR3 length: 16 residues. Between the trimmed V and J ends, which lost 0 bases and 2 bases, there was a span of 14 bases.

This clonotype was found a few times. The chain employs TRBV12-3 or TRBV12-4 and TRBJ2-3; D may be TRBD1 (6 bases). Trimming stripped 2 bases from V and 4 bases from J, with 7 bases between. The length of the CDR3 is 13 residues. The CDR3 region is CASSLNRADTQYF. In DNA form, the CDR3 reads TGTGCCAGCAGTTTAAACAGGGCAGATACGCAGTATTTT.

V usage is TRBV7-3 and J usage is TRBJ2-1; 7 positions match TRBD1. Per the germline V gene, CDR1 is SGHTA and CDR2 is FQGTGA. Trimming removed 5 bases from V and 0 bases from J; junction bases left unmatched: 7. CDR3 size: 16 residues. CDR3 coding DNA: TGTGCCAGCAGCCCGCGACAGGGTAGCTCCTACAATGAGCAGTTCTTC. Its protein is CASSPRQGSSYNEQFF.

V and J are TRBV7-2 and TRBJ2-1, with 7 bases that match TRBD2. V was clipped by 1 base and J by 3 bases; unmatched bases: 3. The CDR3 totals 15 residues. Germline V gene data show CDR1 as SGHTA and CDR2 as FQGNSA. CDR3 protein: CASSLGGGSYNEQFF. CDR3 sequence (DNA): TGTGCCAGCAGCTTAGGCGGCGGGAGCTACAATGAGCAGTTCTTC.

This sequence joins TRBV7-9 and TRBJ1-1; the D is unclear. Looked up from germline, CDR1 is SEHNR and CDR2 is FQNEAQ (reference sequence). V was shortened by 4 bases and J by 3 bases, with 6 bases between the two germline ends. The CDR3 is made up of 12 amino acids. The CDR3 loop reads CASSWRHTEAFF. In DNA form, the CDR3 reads TGTGCCAGCAGCTGGAGGCACACTGAAGCTTTCTTT.

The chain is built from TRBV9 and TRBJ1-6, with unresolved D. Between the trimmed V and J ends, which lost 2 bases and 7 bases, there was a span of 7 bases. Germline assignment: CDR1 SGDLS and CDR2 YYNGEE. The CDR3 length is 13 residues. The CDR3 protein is CASSVKENSPLHF. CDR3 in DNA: TGTGCCAGCAGCGTTAAGGAAAATTCACCCCTCCACTTT.

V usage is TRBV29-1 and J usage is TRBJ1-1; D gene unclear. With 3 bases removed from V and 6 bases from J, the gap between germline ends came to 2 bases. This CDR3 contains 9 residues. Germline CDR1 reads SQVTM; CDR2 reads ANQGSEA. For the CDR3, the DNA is TGCAGCGTTGAGGCTGAAGCTTTCTTT. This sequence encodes CSVEAEAFF.

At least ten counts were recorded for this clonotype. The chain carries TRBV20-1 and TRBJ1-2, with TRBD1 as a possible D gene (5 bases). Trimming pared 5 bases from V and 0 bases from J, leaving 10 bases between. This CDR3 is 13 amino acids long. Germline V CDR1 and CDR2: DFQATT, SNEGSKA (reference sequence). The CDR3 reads CSAPGRSNYGYTF. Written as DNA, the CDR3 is TGCAGTGCTCCAGGGCGTTCTAACTATGGCTACACCTTC.

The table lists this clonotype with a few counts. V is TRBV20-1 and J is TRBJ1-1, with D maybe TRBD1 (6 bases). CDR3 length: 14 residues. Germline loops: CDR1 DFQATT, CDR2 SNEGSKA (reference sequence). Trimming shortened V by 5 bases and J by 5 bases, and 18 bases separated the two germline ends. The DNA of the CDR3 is TGCAGTGCTGGGGGGCGGGGCGCGAGGACTGAAGCTTTCTTT. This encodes CSAGGRGARTEAFF.

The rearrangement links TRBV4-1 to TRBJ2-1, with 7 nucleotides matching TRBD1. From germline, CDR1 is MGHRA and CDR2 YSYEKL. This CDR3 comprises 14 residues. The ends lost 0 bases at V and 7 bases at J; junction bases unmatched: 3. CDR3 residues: CASSQESTGNEQFF. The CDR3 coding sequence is TGCGCCAGCAGCCAAGAATCGACAGGGAATGAGCAGTTCTTC.

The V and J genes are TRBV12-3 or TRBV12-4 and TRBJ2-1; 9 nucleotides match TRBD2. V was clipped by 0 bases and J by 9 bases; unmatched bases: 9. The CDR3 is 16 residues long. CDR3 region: CASSLALSGSFGEQFF. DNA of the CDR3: TGTGCCAGCAGTTTAGCCCTTAGCGGGAGCTTCGGTGAGCAGTTCTTC.

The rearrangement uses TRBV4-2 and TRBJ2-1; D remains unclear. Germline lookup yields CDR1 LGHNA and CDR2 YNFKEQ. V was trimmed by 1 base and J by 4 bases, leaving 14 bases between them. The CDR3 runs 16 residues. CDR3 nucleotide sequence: TGTGCCAGCAGCCAAGTGGTCCGGAAGACTTACAATGAGCAGTTCTTC. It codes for CASSQVVRKTYNEQFF.

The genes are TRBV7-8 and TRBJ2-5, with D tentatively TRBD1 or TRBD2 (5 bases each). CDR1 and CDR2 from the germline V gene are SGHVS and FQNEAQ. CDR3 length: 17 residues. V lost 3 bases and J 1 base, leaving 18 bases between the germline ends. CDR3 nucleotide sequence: TGTGCCAGCAGCTTCCTAGGGGACCGACGACCCCAAGAGACCCAGTACTTC. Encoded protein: CASSFLGDRRPQETQYF.